This T cell receptor beta chain was obtained from a study of T cells in Graves' hyperthyroidism and ophthalmopathy (dated by TCRdb to between 2018 and 2020). For the wider study: Peripheral blood samples were taken at initial diagnosis, before any treatment was given. To identify distinguishing TCR V-J signatures, a discovery cohort of 95 to 100 patients was used, comprising 43 with Graves' ophthalmopathy and under 60 with stable Graves' hyperthyroidism. An independent validation cohort of some 18 hyperthyroidism patients and 17 patients who later progressed to ophthalmopathy tested prospective prediction of ophthalmopathy. For training and testing, the approximately 97 patients in the discovery cohort were randomly divided in a 7:3 ratio. Thyroid tissue and blood T-cell repertoires from six or seven Graves' hyperthyroidism patients were also compared in the study. Following sampling, methimazole starting at 30 mg daily was given to hyperthyroidism patients, and high-dose intravenous methylprednisolone was given to ophthalmopathy patients. The paper describes TCR Vbeta CDR3 sequencing of around 140 peripheral blood samples, made up of some 40 ophthalmopathy patients, some 80 hyperthyroidism patients and 17 progressor patients.

The TCR beta CDR3 regions were amplified from the RNA transcripts. The first round of RT-PCR for the TCR CDR3 was performed with the HTBI primer set and the Qiagen OneStep RT-PCR kit. The libraries were constructed in a second round of multiplex PCR and then size-selected and purified. Sequencing of the libraries was done on an Illumina HiSeq2000 using paired-end 100 bp reads. The original pipeline was this. SOAPnuke was used to process the raw data, throwing out any read that contained adapters or uncalled bases, had a mean Phred below 15, or lacked an exact constant-primer or identifier match. COPE v1.2.5 was used to merge high-quality paired reads, and clonotypes were defined as unique nucleotide sequences. MiTCR v1.1 was used to align clonotypes to the IMGT TRBV, TRBD and TRBJ reference segments. Analysis was restricted to V-J combinations with a frequency above 0.0001, which covered about 99% of repertoires. The TCS score was defined as the ratio of F50 (clonal expansion) to E x V (chaos), calculated using BLOSUM62-based TCRdist between CDR3 peptides within each V-J. Welch's t-statistics and random forest reduced roughly 540 V-J features to 13, which were used in a naive Bayes classifier (R e1071). TCRdb passed the public sequencing reads through fastp at Q25 and MiXCR, retaining productive beta sequences. Entries are consolidated by CDR3 protein sequence, retaining the most common genes and DNA. TCRdb assigned the V and J calls; the authors' analysis was not used. Recorded for this sample are some 740,000 distinct CDR3 sequences; less than 15% of them occurred a single time. 9.5% to 13% of the sample comes from the top ten.

The CDR3, from cysteine to phenylalanine, totals 14 residues. Only the CDR3 part of the read is kept: 42 bases, read in frame from the first base. The germline V gene gives CDR1 as SGHDT and CDR2 as YYEEEE. V has 0 bases trimmed and J has 6 bases trimmed; junction bases matching no gene number 5. Stable Graves' hyperthyroidism was defined as the absence of progression to ophthalmopathy over 18 months of follow-up. Hyperthyroidism patients were newly diagnosed, with disease duration under 2 months, and aged 18 to 65 years. The study excluded patients with uncontrolled infections, other autoimmune diseases, pregnancy or lactation. Clinical symptoms, serum thyroxine and TRAb, thyroid ultrasound, and orbital computed tomography formed the basis for the diagnoses. PBMCs were separated from approximately 9.9 ml of fresh peripheral blood using Ficoll-Paque density gradient centrifugation. Trizol reagent was used to extract total RNA, and RNA quality was then checked on an Agilent 2100 Bioanalyzer.

This clonotype showed up just a few times. Its recognized antigen is unknown. There are no base qualities to consult, and no much larger clone falls within one base. Beyond this particular receptor, the publication reports: No statistical method was used to fix the sample size in advance, and group allocation was not hidden from the investigators. In validation, the model predicted progression to ophthalmopathy a median of about 6 months before onset, with over 60% sensitivity and just under 75% specificity. Most expanded thyroid clonotypes (frequency above 0.001) were also detected in blood, a finding suggesting that blood repertoires may reflect thyroid immune responses. In cross-validation, a model built on a 13 V-J signature told ophthalmopathy apart from stable hyperthyroidism with approximately 90% sensitivity and roughly 81% specificity, and in testing the same model reached 80%/75%.

The rearranged chain carries TRBV5-6 and TRBJ1-1, with 7 central nucleotides matching TRBD1. Input material: blood. The source of this sequence is a young woman with Graves' hyperthyroidism. CDR3 sequence: CASSLDRGSSEAFF. The nucleotide sequence is given as TGTGCCAGCAGCTTGGACAGGGGTAGCTCTGAAGCTTTCTTT.